This TCR beta chain appears in the sequencing data of a study of blood T cell repertoires in COVID-19. Overall study context: The United States, Italy and Spain provided the acute and convalescent COVID-19 samples.

One Seattle source followed patients from active infection through their disease course. Original processing notes: It was from reference gene primer amplification that nucleated cell counts were estimated. The assay was immunoSEQ multiplex PCR, and TCRdb's table has in-frame clones only and misses some. V, J and clone size derive from that table, while D and trimming were established from the DNA sequence. The table records some 220,000 clones, over 75% of them present only once. There are 13 residues in the CDR3. J was trimmed by 8 bases and V by 2 bases; bases with no gene match: 5. Germline V gives CDR1 MNHEY, CDR2 SVGAGI.

The chain recombines TRBV6-5 with TRBJ1-2; 7 nucleotides agree with TRBD1. The TCR sequence derives from a man aged 45-65 years with COVID-19, enrolled during active disease. The sample comprised peripheral blood. The CDR3 DNA follows: TGTGCCAGCAGTTACGACAGGGAGAGAGGCTACACCTTC. Its translation is CASSYDRERGYTF.